The source of this TCR beta chain is a study of human T cells and chemical hapten exposure. Study-wide background: Slight differences in pooled library volume were the main source of varying TCR yields across samples.

About this clonotype itself: What it recognizes is unknown.

The study, taken as a whole, reports: No change in TCRs above 1 in 1000 frequency was produced by DPC sensitization.

Single cDNA molecules in the library carried unique molecular identifiers attached during preparation. Original handling: Across samples, TCR counts had a median of roughly 98,000 and ranged from 23,224 to 690,600. Each CDR3 protein is one row after TCRdb ran MiXCR on the RACE reads. These V and J calls rely on TCRdb rather than the paper's analysis. The sample shows 65,000 to 95,000 distinct CDR3 sequences, 8.5% to 10% of them seen only once. Time point denoted: healthy volunteer bleed at 6 weeks. Unfractionated whole blood was the source from which total RNA was extracted. Looked up from germline, CDR1 is SEHNR and CDR2 is FQNEAQ (reference sequence). Trimming at V came to 4 bases and at J to 9 bases, leaving 13 bases not matched to a gene. This CDR3 has 16 amino acids.

This sequence joins TRBV7-9 and TRBJ2-1, with 9 bases fitting TRBD1. This TCR was recovered from a female donor in good health. Some clones in this sample may be carry-over from other donors' samples. The specimen was whole blood. CDR3 nucleotides: TGTGCCAGCAGCTCCCCTTGGACAGGGGCCGGGGTTGAGCAGTTCTTC. Amino acids: CASSSPWTGAGVEQFF.